This T cell receptor (beta chain) was recorded in a study of cytomegalovirus exposure and HLA in healthy donors (dated by TCRdb to the late 2010s). About the full investigation: According to an earlier analysis of 587 of the donors, 150 million to 200 million T cells yielded some 120 million unique TCR beta sequences and less than 300 Gb of sequence data. High-throughput TCR immunosequencing, statistical association of individual TCRs with disease status, and machine learning were combined to predict cytomegalovirus infection status. HLA typing included class I and class II loci at four-digit resolution. Besides the first cohort of around 670 subjects, a separate validation cohort made up of 120 different subjects was used. Among some 410 genotyped donors of the cohort, an average of approximately 250,000 unique TCR beta nucleotide sequences were sequenced per donor, about a sixth of them non-productive. The aim of the study was to test whether cataloging public T cell receptors could identify signatures of past pathogen exposure. Of the 398 genotyped donors, roughly 85% fell in the genetic ancestry cluster associated with self-reported Caucasian donors. All discovery cohort repertoires had been generated using a single sequencing platform. To decide whether each TCR beta V gene segment behaved as functional or pseudogenic, an earlier analysis of 587 of the donors relied on high-throughput TCR beta sequencing. A later analysis re-examined previously published TCR beta repertoires from several hundred donors and added high-resolution HLA genotyping to investigate patterns of TCR occurrence. Using immunosequencing, the study profiled T cell repertoires from 500 to 800 subjects and related those repertoires to cytomegalovirus serostatus. The later analysis used no new phenotypic data to find candidate immune exposures, relying instead on TCR beta sequences and their occurrence across donors. Because of strong linkage in the cohort, 4 to 6 DR-DQ haplotypes were treated as single units for association and clustering. Around 330 gigabases of sequencing data and 75 million to 85 million unique TCR sequences made up an early release that covered 500 to 650 HLA-typed donors. In a later genetic analysis, genome-wide SNP genotypes for about 65% of the roughly 670 donors were used, and that subset was treated as a discovery cohort. The number of donors typed differed by locus, with 629-630 for A, B, C, DRB1 and DQB1, 522 for DQA1, approximately 580 for DPA1, and 472 for DPB1. Donor age, sex, ethnicity and CMV serostatus were collected together with the repertoire data. Summary of the overall study and its limitations: An association between a missense DCLRE1C variant and V-gene and J-gene trimming of TCR beta chains was found in a later genetic analysis and replicated in an independent cohort. The study listed 170 or so TCR beta chains as associated with cytomegalovirus. In a later analysis, HLA-associated TCR beta chains showed more clonal expansion and lower generation probabilities than non-associated chains that were equally common. The cohort was sequenced for TCR beta chains only, and without alpha or paired-chain data the features that could be detected were limited. For the cohort, immune exposure information was limited to CMV serostatus. Cytomegalovirus status was reported to be diagnosed by the classifier with high specificity and sensitivity in both the original and validation cohorts. An earlier analysis of 587 of the donors showed that most TCR beta V segments appeared in productive rearrangements either about 87% or about 30% of the time, which broadly matched IMGT annotations. Compared with the roughly 700-donor mean, donors in an Asian-associated ancestry cluster had fewer N-insertions in productive TCRs, according to a later genetic analysis. While some public TCRs were present in many individuals, most TCR sequences turned up only very rarely across donors. According to a later analysis, TCR association rates differed among HLA loci, with DRB1 alleles showing the most associated TCRs and HLA-C alleles showing the fewest. When HLA alleles, especially DR and DQ, strongly co-occurred, attributing TCR associations to individual alleles was difficult. It was suggested by the authors that the approach could potentially be generalized to other disease states and immunological phenotypes. In a later analysis, several top co-occurrence clusters were reported to appear linked to parvovirus B19, influenza, CMV and Epstein-Barr virus. At a false discovery rate of 0.05, a later analysis linked 16,951 TCR beta sequences to specific HLA alleles. A few of the identified cytomegalovirus-associated TCR beta chains were confirmed in vitro to be specific for cytomegalovirus antigens. A further reported finding was that TCR beta sequences accurately predicted the HLA-A and HLA-B alleles for most subjects in the first cohort. According to a later analysis, most CMV-associated TCR beta chains appeared to be HLA-restricted, and the HLA associations seemed to be driven largely by CMV exposure. Linkage disequilibrium might explain the correlated functional status among segregating V segments, but an unknown experimental factor could not be ruled out. A cluster of highly shared sequence variants was judged likely to be a technical artifact of the sequencing pipeline. Roughly uniform sequencing depth across donors was assumed in presence/absence analyses, although this assumption may not hold. Because some donors lacked HLA typing at each locus, the association tests relied only on the typed subset. The earlier analysis of around 600 of the donors excluded over 15 rarely observed V segments, including chromosome 9 orphons, because counts were too low.

The cohort consisted of 600 or so healthy bone marrow donors. All cohort members were sampled while nominally healthy, although unrecorded immune exposures were likely present. The donor was CMV seronegative and belonged to the group of 352 seronegative cohort members. A peripheral blood sample was provided by each donor, and peripheral blood mononuclear cells were used for TCR beta sequencing. Genomic DNA extraction from the blood cell samples was performed with the Qiagen DNeasy Blood Extraction Kit. Libraries were constructed by the immunoSEQ multiplex PCR assay. For the multiplex PCR, a mixture combining 60 forward primers for TCR Vbeta segments and 13 reverse primers for TCR Jbeta segments was used. Amplification of the CDR3 region of rearranged TCR beta genes was performed with a multiplex PCR assay on genomic DNA. The amplified TCR beta libraries were sequenced on the Illumina HiSeq System as 87-base-pair reads. The original pipeline was this. A later analysis counted tens of millions of unique TCR beta chains across the 650 to 700 repertoires, and around 9.9 million of these chains were shared by at least two donors. Raw reads were error-corrected and collapsed into unique sequences by a nearest-neighbor algorithm in which closely related sequences were merged to remove PCR and sequencing errors. CDR3 sequences were aligned to IMGT reference sequences to assign V, D and J gene segments. Each retained sequence needed at least a six-nucleotide match to both a V gene segment and a J gene segment. Rearrangements were called productive when the CDR3 lacked stop codons and stayed in frame with V and J; all others were non-productive. Following IMGT convention, CDR3 was defined as the stretch from the second conserved V-encoded cysteine up to the conserved J-encoded phenylalanine. In an earlier analysis of more than 550 of the donors, sequences lacking an unambiguous match to a single V gene segment were excluded. An earlier analysis of several hundred of the donors classified V segments as functional when productive rearrangements were above 56.7% and as segregating when the standard deviation between donors was above 5%. A statistical classification framework was built for diagnosing cytomegalovirus status from the catalog of TCR beta chain sequences. In a later analysis, TCR nucleotide sequences were compared against IMGT/GENE-DB human TR gene sequences so that V and J genes could be assigned. A later analysis assigned CDR3 sequences and most-parsimonious VDJ recombination scenarios with the TCRdist pipeline. In a later analysis, every TCR beta chain was defined by the combination of its CDR3 amino acid sequence and its V-gene family, and reads without a unique V-gene family were dropped. A later analysis removed several hundred highly shared, low-generation-probability nucleotide sequences to deal with suspected cross-contamination and a sequencing artifact. A later analysis calculated a clonal expansion index for each public chain from normalized within-repertoire ranks of inferred template counts. A later analysis computed generation probabilities with a VDJ recombination model fitted to out-of-frame rearrangements, and checked the results against IGoR. A later analysis scored TCR-TCR, TCR-HLA and TCR-CMV co-occurrence with hypergeometric tests, applying a repertoire-size bias correction to TCR pairs. In a later analysis, false discovery rates were estimated by permuting HLA or CMV assignments 20 times. A later analysis grouped co-occurring TCRs with DBSCAN, adding TCRdist sequence similarity when clustering within HLA-allele-positive subsets. Co-occurrence clustering excluded repertoires with fewer than 30,000 or more than 120,000 public chains, plus five with anomalous nucleotide sharing. Entries here come from immuneACCESS through TCRdb and include only in-frame sequences with V and J called. Some clones fail to appear in such tables; in the studies checked, an unresolved V gene covers under half of the shortfall, and the cause of the remainder is unknown. D and trimming come from the DNA, and the V and J calls and clone size come from that table. The sample table holds 65,000 or so clones, of which less than 70% were seen once. The ten largest clones take up 2.5% to 3.5% of the sample.

This clone was observed a few times. This receptor's antigen is unknown. The input lacks base qualities; no much larger clone sits a single base away. The sequenced sample consisted of PBMCs. This clonotype originated in a man aged 25 to 40 in good health and CMV-seronegative.

The sequenced DNA is TGTGCCAGCAGCTTGTTACGGGCCCAGTACTTC. Its amino acids are CASSLLRAQYF. This chain is built from TRBV5-6 and TRBJ2-5, with the D gene call left open. The CDR3 covers 11 residues, taking in both the cysteine and the phenylalanine. CDR3 DNA only is kept here, 33 bases in frame from base 1. The V and J ends are trimmed by 1 base and 9 bases, leaving 7 bases between them. In the germline V gene, CDR1 corresponds to SGHDT and CDR2 to YYEEEE. Full variable domain (CDR3 extended with the reference TRBV5-6 and TRBJ2-5 proteins): DAGVTQSPTHLIKTRGQQVTLRCSPKSGHDTVSWYQQALGQGPQFIFQYYEEEERQRGNFPDRFSGHQFPNYSSELNVNALLLGDSALYLCASSLLRAQYFGPGTRLLVL.